The entry below describes one T cell receptor (beta chain). This clone has only one observation. Which antigen it targets is not known. One base away there is no much larger clone; base qualities are not given. TCRbeta CDR3 regions were amplified from genomic DNA using the immunoSEQ Assay, a bias-controlled multiplex PCR. Turning to the authors' computational methods: The number of nucleated cells in each sample was estimated from the amplification of reference gene primers within the assay. Sequence reads were collapsed and filtered to measure the absolute abundance of every unique TCRbeta CDR3 rearrangement. For each sample, productive Simpson clonality was calculated as the square root of Simpson's diversity index across productive rearrangements. Imported from immuneACCESS, the table was reduced by TCRdb to in-frame sequences with V and J called. These copies leave out some clones; in studies compared against another copy, an unresolved V gene accounts for under half, and the cause of the remainder is not known. Clonal size and the V and J genes are those of that table, whereas D and trimming came from the DNA. For this sample there are 60,000 to 70,000 clones; approximately 83% appear just once. 4.5% of the sample lies in the top ten.

The data originate from a study of blood T cell repertoires in COVID-19 (dated by TCRdb to 2018 to 2020). Study-wide context: Samples covering the acute and convalescent phases of COVID-19 were provided by collaborators in the United States, Italy and Spain. The prospective study material was composed of cDNA or gDNA derived from T cells, B-cell-depleted T cells, or PBMCs. The dataset comprised deeply sampled blood TCRbeta repertoires from subjects exposed to, actively infected with, or recovered from COVID-19. A freely available public database, intended as a resource for researchers studying the immune response to SARS-CoV-2, is where the repertoires were released. Samples were obtained from the ongoing ImmuneRACE study (first 160 participants) and from 1,254 subjects provided by 6 global collaborators. A de-identified subject ID, COVID-19 status, age in years and sex were almost always included in the sample metadata. Where available, HLA class I and class II types were obtained from metadata supplied by the sample provider rather than from assay-based typing.

Study-wide findings and limitations: How much clinical and demographic metadata was included differed by source and by participant, and the metadata was provided uncurated.

Each collaborating institution followed its own protocols to collect whole blood in K2EDTA tubes. For TCRbeta analysis, collaborators shipped samples as frozen whole blood, isolated PBMCs, or DNA extracted from either of those sample types. The germline V gene encodes CDR1 MNHEY and CDR2 SVGAGI. The CDR3 goes from the cysteine to the phenylalanine over 15 residues. Only the CDR3 DNA stays, 45 bases, in frame from base 1. V sheds 6 bases and J sheds 4 bases, leaving 16 bases between their ends. Source material: peripheral blood. The receptor's source is a woman aged 55-70 years with acute or convalescent COVID-19. The rearrangement combines TRBV6-5 with TRBJ2-1; the D gene is perhaps TRBD1, on 6 matching bases. The DNA sequence reads TGTGCCAGCAGCCTGGTATTAGGACAGTACAATGAGCAGTTCTTC. Its protein is CASSLVLGQYNEQFF.